The 30 T cell receptor beta chains listed next were all sequenced from one sample in a study of cytomegalovirus exposure and HLA in healthy donors. PCR primers comprised 60 Vbeta and 13 Jbeta primers. Method: immunoSEQ multiplex PCR; TCRdb's copy keeps in-frame clones and lacks some. The table includes some 130,000 clones, approximately 79% detected once. Sequencing was carried out using PBMCs. Source of these receptors: a man aged 50 to 60 in good health and CMV-seropositive.

Comment on this clone: An end of the junction differs from the germline gene, which may be a read error. This chain uses TRBV7-9 with TRBJ2-2; 8 positions match TRBD2. Germline CDR1 reads SEHNR; CDR2 reads FQNEAQ (reference sequence). This CDR3 is 17 amino acids long. The CDR3 is CSSSDMQREWNTGELFF. CDR3 nucleotides: TGTTCCAGCAGCGACATGCAGCGGGAGTGGAACACCGGGGAGCTGTTTTTT.

The chain links TRBV10-3 to TRBJ2-1; 7 bases line up with TRBD1. In germline, CDR1 is ENHRY, CDR2 SYGVKD. There are 15 residues in the CDR3. J gave up 0 bases and V 3 bases, and 2 bases lay outside the gene matches. The DNA for the CDR3 is TGTGCCATCAGTGACAGGGACAGCTCCTACAATGAGCAGTTCTTC. This gives the protein CAISDRDSSYNEQFF.

The table lists this clone with a few counts. The chain links TRBV5-5 to TRBJ1-1; D gene uncertain. V dropped 0 bases and J dropped 2 bases, with 11 bases sitting between them. The CDR3 covers 15 residues. Germline V gene data show CDR1 as SGHKS and CDR2 as YYEKEE (reference sequence). The CDR3 loop reads CASSLEPVINTEAFF. As DNA, the CDR3 is TGTGCCAGCAGCTTGGAACCGGTGATCAACACTGAAGCTTTCTTT.

This rearrangement joins TRBV7-9 to TRBJ1-2, with TRBD1 identical over 7 bases. The CDR3 contains 16 residues. The germline gives CDR1 SEHNR, CDR2 FQNEAQ (reference sequence). Unmatched junction bases numbered 8, after V lost 0 bases and J lost 4 bases. The CDR3 nucleotides read TGTGCCAGCAGCTTAGCCTGGACAGGCGTTGTCTATGGCTACACCTTC. Encoded protein: CASSLAWTGVVYGYTF.

This clone was detected many times. The rearrangement links TRBV9 to TRBJ1-4; no clear D. Germline assignment: CDR1 SGDLS and CDR2 YYNGEE. V was trimmed by 0 bases and J by 8 bases, leaving 14 bases between them. The CDR3 length is 15 residues. The CDR3 spells CASSVESGREEKLFF. CDR3 sequence (DNA): TGTGCCAGCAGCGTAGAGTCAGGAAGGGAGGAAAAACTGTTTTTT.

The chain joins TRBV11-2 to TRBJ2-3; the match to TRBD2 covers 13 bases. Unmatched junction bases numbered 10, after V lost 4 bases and J lost 0 bases. CDR1 and CDR2 from the germline V gene are SGHAT and FQNNGV. The CDR3 is 19 amino acids. CDR3 bases: TGTGCCAGCAGCTCACCTCCGGGACTAGCGGGGCTAAGCACAGATACGCAGTATTTT. This sequence encodes CASSSPPGLAGLSTDTQYF. Filled out from reference TRBV11-2 and TRBJ2-3, the complete variable domain reads EAGVAQSPRYKIIEKRQSVAFWCNPISGHATLYWYQQILGQGPKLLIQFQNNGVVDDSQLPKDRFSAERLKGVDSTLKIQPAKLEDSAVYLCASSSPPGLAGLSTDTQYFGPGTRLTVL.

The chain couples TRBV19 to TRBJ2-4, with 10 bases lining up with TRBD1. The CDR3 runs 16 residues. Trimming removed 4 bases from V and 1 base from J; junction bases left unmatched: 4. Per the germline V gene, CDR1 is LNHDA and CDR2 is SQIVND (reference sequence). Written as DNA, the CDR3 is TGTGCCAGTAGTACGGGACAGGGGAAGGCCAAAAACATTCAGTACTTC. It specifies CASSTGQGKAKNIQYF.

This clone was detected only a few times. The V and J genes are TRBV2 and TRBJ2-1, with 10 bases aligning to TRBD2. The CDR3 has 17 residues. Trimming took 4 bases from V and 0 from J; bases not matched to a gene: 6. Germline values: CDR1 SNHLY, CDR2 FYNNEI. CDR3 sequence reads: CASSVGLAVNSYNEQFF. The CDR3 DNA is TGTGCCAGCAGTGTAGGACTAGCGGTAAACTCCTACAATGAGCAGTTCTTC.

V and J are TRBV5-1 and TRBJ2-3; TRBD2 matches 10 bases. CDR1 and CDR2 from the germline V gene are SGHRS and YFSETQ. The CDR3 covers 15 residues. Trimming removed 6 bases from V and 4 bases from J; junction bases left unmatched: 8. The CDR3: CASTRLAGRPDTQYF. The CDR3 DNA reads as TGCGCCAGCACAAGACTAGCGGGCCGCCCAGATACGCAGTATTTT.

The V and J genes are TRBV6-1 and TRBJ2-7; no clear D gene. The CDR3 contains 15 residues. Trimming removed 7 bases from V and 4 bases from J, with 20 bases in between. The germline CDR1 and CDR2 sequences are MNHNS and SASEGT. For the CDR3, the DNA is TGTGCCAGCACCTCTTTGGGCTCCTCCCCTTACGAGCAGTACTTC. Translating it yields CASTSLGSSPYEQYF.

The chain couples TRBV25-1 to TRBJ2-3, with D perhaps TRBD2 (5 bases). Deletions cut 5 bases from V and 6 bases from J, with 12 bases between. CDR1 MGHDK and CDR2 SYGVNS come from the germline V gene. CDR3 size: 13 residues. CDR3 nucleotide sequence: TGTGCCAGCAGTTACTTCCCGGGGGATACGCAGTATTTT. Translation gives CASSYFPGDTQYF.

This chain links TRBV13 with TRBJ2-1; the match to TRBD2 covers 7 bases. The CDR3 is made up of 16 amino acids. Per germline, CDR1 PRHDT and CDR2 FYEKMQ (reference sequence). The ends lost 5 bases at V and 9 bases at J; junction bases unmatched: 16. As DNA, the CDR3 is TGTGCCAGCAGCGCCCCCTCTCGCGGGGGAACGAGTGAGCAGTTCTTC. Translation: CASSAPSRGGTSEQFF.

The CDR3 here is CASSLAVAGGPGEQFF. Written as DNA, the CDR3 is TGTGCCAGCAGCTTGGCGGTAGCGGGAGGGCCGGGTGAGCAGTTCTTC. The chain couples TRBV5-4 to TRBJ2-1; TRBD2 matches at 11 bases. The CDR3 runs 16 residues. Germline values: CDR1 SGHNT, CDR2 YYREEE (reference sequence). J gave up 9 bases and V 0 bases, and 8 bases lay outside the gene matches.

V gene TRBV4-2 combines with J gene TRBJ2-7; a weak D match, TRBD2 (6 bases). V lost 1 base and J lost 1, with 17 bases in between. The CDR3 loop spans 17 amino acids. CDR1 and CDR2 (germline): LGHNA, YNFKEQ. The DNA of the CDR3 is TGTGCCAGCAGCCAAGCGGGGGAAACGCCGGTATCCTACGAGCAGTACTTC. Protein product: CASSQAGETPVSYEQYF.

The chain uses TRBV20-1 and TRBJ2-3, with D hard to call. The CDR3 covers 11 residues. Germline CDR1 DFQATT, CDR2 SNEGSKA (reference sequence). Between the trimmed V and J ends, which lost 4 bases and 6 bases, there was a span of 8 bases. CDR3 in amino acids: CSAKNRDTQYF. The CDR3 DNA reads TGCAGTGCTAAGAATCGGGATACGCAGTATTTT.

The gene calls are TRBV7-2 and TRBJ2-1, with unresolved D. This CDR3 is built from 14 residues. Germline values: CDR1 SGHTA, CDR2 FQGNSA. The V and J ends lost 1 base and 6 bases respectively, with 10 bases between them. CDR3 nucleotides: TGTGCCAGCAGCTTAGAGGCTAGTCTCAATGAGCAGTTCTTC. Translating gives CASSLEASLNEQFF.

This clone was observed a handful of times. The chain couples TRBV5-1 to TRBJ1-1, with D perhaps matching TRBD1 (6 bases). V was pared by 2 bases and J by 4 bases, with 9 bases between. CDR1 and CDR2 from the germline V gene are SGHRS and YFSETQ. The CDR3 extends over 13 amino acids. CDR3 region: CASSLQGSTEAFF. The CDR3 coding sequence is TGCGCCAGCAGCTTACAGGGAAGCACTGAAGCTTTCTTT.

The chain recombines TRBV5-6 with TRBJ2-5; TRBD2 is a possible D gene (6 bases). Germline CDR1 SGHDT, CDR2 YYEEEE. The length of the CDR3 is 14 residues. Deletions cut 4 bases from V and 4 bases from J, with 14 bases between. In DNA, the CDR3 is TGTGCCAGCAGCCTGAGGCAGGGAGGAGAGACCCAGTACTTC. It yields the protein CASSLRQGGETQYF.

This clone showed up just a few times. The chain uses TRBV6-5 and TRBJ1-6; 10 nucleotides agree with TRBD1. In germline, CDR1 is MNHEY, CDR2 SVGAGI. The trim removed 4 bases at V and 8 bases at J, leaving 2 bases unmatched. This CDR3 contains 14 residues. The CDR3 is CASSWGTGDSPLHF. CDR3 bases: TGTGCCAGCAGTTGGGGGACAGGGGATTCACCCCTCCACTTT.

This clone came up a few times. The genes are TRBV7-2 and TRBJ2-5, with D possibly matching TRBD2 (5 bases). The length of the CDR3 is 13 residues. V lost 0 bases and J lost 4, with 6 bases in between. CDR1 and CDR2 from the germline V gene are SGHTA and FQGNSA. The CDR3 DNA is TGTGCCAGCAGCTTAGCGGGAGTAGAGACCCAGTACTTC. The encoded protein is CASSLAGVETQYF.

This clone has just one count. The chain couples TRBV7-8 to TRBJ2-3, with 7 positions matching TRBD2. CDR1 and CDR2 from the germline V gene are SGHVS and FQNEAQ. V dropped 5 bases and J dropped 2; count of bases not matched to a gene: 10. CDR3 length equals 16 residues. CDR3 loop: CASSPYLAGVTDTQYF. The CDR3 region has the DNA TGTGCCAGCAGCCCCTATTTGGCGGGGGTCACAGATACGCAGTATTTT.

The gene calls are TRBV5-1 and TRBJ2-7; 8 bases match TRBD2. The CDR3 contains 15 residues. The J segment lost 5 bases and the V segment lost 3 bases, leaving 10 bases of the junction unmatched. Germline V gene lookup returns CDR1 SGHRS and CDR2 YFSETQ. CDR3 coding DNA: TGCGCCAGCAGCTCAATTGCCGGGACTAGTGACGAGCAGTACTTC. Protein product: CASSSIAGTSDEQYF.

The chain carries TRBV7-2 and TRBJ2-7; 7 nucleotides match TRBD2. With 4 bases clipped from V and 6 bases from J, the junction kept 9 bases outside the gene matches. This CDR3 is built from 14 residues. Germline V gene sequence: CDR1 SGHTA, CDR2 FQGNSA. The CDR3 bases are TGTGCCAGCAGCTCGCTTCCTGGGACTACCGAGCAGTACTTC. This encodes CASSSLPGTTEQYF.

This clone turned up a few times. The J gene is TRBJ2-5, the V gene TRBV9; a possible D gene is TRBD1 (6 bases). This CDR3 is 14 amino acids long. CDR1 is SGDLS, CDR2 YYNGEE, per germline. The germline V and J ends were trimmed by 2 bases and 5 bases, with 13 bases remaining between them. CDR3 bases: TGTGCCAGCAGCGTCCGGGACAATCGGGAGACCCAGTACTTC. Residues: CASSVRDNRETQYF.

The J gene is TRBJ1-4, the V gene TRBV5-4; 8 bases are a match to TRBD1. This CDR3 is built from 14 residues. With V trimmed by 2 bases and J by 10 bases, 7 bases remained unmatched. Germline lookup yields CDR1 SGHNT and CDR2 YYREEE (reference sequence). CDR3 loop: CASSFSGGAGKLFF. In DNA form, the CDR3 reads TGTGCCAGCAGCTTTTCAGGGGGCGCGGGAAAACTGTTTTTT.

The chain carries TRBV18 and TRBJ1-5; a possible D gene is TRBD1 (5 bases). Germline-derived CDR1 and CDR2 are KGHSH and LQKENI. The CDR3 totals 14 residues. Trimming took off 4 bases at V and 5 bases at J, with 12 bases between the two ends. The CDR3, as DNA: TGTGCCAGCTCACGCGGACATCCCGATCAGCCCCAGCATTTT. It encodes CASSRGHPDQPQHF.

This clone has a handful of counts. This sequence joins TRBV27 and TRBJ1-1; a weak D match, TRBD1 (5 bases). The CDR3 covers 13 residues. Germline CDR1 MNHEY, CDR2 SMNVEV (reference sequence). Trimming took off 6 bases at V and 8 bases at J, with 16 bases between the two ends. The DNA of the CDR3 is TGTGCCAGCAGCCGAAGTCGGGAGGGGGAAGCTTTCTTT. Residues: CASSRSREGEAFF.

This rearrangement joins TRBV5-1 to TRBJ2-7; unclear D gene. Matching the DNA end better, TRBJ2-5 makes the J call doubtful. Germline lookup yields CDR1 SGHRS and CDR2 YFSETQ. There are 13 residues in the CDR3. CDR3 sequence reads: CASSLDRQETQYF. CDR3 nucleotides: TGCGCCAGCAGCTTGGACAGACAAGAGACCCAGTACTTC.

CDR3 sequence: CASSPPGLAGAGSYNEQFF. As DNA, the CDR3 is TGTGCCAGCTCACCACCGGGACTAGCGGGAGCGGGATCCTACAATGAGCAGTTCTTC. The genes are TRBV18 and TRBJ2-1; 14 nucleotides match TRBD2. Germline V gives CDR1 KGHSH, CDR2 LQKENI. Trimming at V came to 0 bases and at J to 1 base, leaving 5 bases not matched to a gene. The CDR3 is 19 residues long. Together with reference TRBV18 and TRBJ2-1, the CDR3 gives the full variable domain: NAGVMQNPRHLVRRRGQEARLRCSPMKGHSHVYWYRQLPEEGLKFMVYLQKENIIDESGMPKERFSAEFPKEGPSILRIQQVVRGDSAAYFCASSPPGLAGAGSYNEQFFGPGTRLTVL.

The chain is built from TRBV12-5 and TRBJ1-2; D gene unclear. Trimming took 3 bases from V and 6 from J, leaving 11 bases between them. This CDR3 has 13 residues. Germline-derived CDR1 and CDR2 are LGHNT and FRNRAP. The chain's CDR3 is CASGLQNWDGYTF. The CDR3 bases are TGTGCTAGTGGTTTACAGAATTGGGATGGCTACACCTTC.